This TCR beta chain was sequenced in a study of Ad26.COV2.S vaccination and SARS-CoV-2 variants. As for the study in general: Administration of Ad26.COV2.S was intramuscular, either once or twice 56 days apart. General study points: Compared with placebo recipients, vaccine recipients had higher spike-specific TCR breadth.

Treatment given: 15 to 20 received Ad26.COV2.S at low or high dose, single or two shots; 5 received placebo; per-sample allocation not given. Following the first vaccine or placebo injection, samples were taken on day 63. Boston provided a donor who was an adult aged 18-55 years. This vaccine is an Ad26 vector that expresses the Wuhan-strain SARS-CoV-2 spike. Method: immunoSEQ multiplex PCR; TCRdb's copy keeps in-frame clones and lacks some. The sample includes about 680,000 clones, roughly 90% seen only once; the top ten take over 1.3%. This clone has a handful of counts. The antigen is undetermined. The CDR3 runs 13 residues. CDR1 SNHLY and CDR2 FYNNEI come from the germline V gene. The ends lost 9 bases at V and 6 bases at J; junction bases unmatched: 2.

Sequencing used peripheral blood, obtained in a trial of Ad26.COV2.S vaccine versus placebo. The origin of this receptor is a person between 18 and 65 years old who received the Ad26.COV2.S COVID-19 vaccine or a placebo. The chain joins TRBV2 to TRBJ1-6, with TRBD1 matching 10 bases. This CDR3 is CARTGGSNSPLHF. CDR3 coding DNA: TGTGCCAGGACAGGGGGCAGTAATTCACCCCTCCACTTT.